This is a list of T cell receptor beta chains from one sample in a study of blood T cell repertoires in COVID-19. Measured with immunoSEQ multiplex PCR; TCRdb has only the in-frame clones, and not every one. This repertoire shows about 370,000 clones, roughly nine tenths found once; its top ten account for roughly 1%. The material sequenced was PBMCs or T cells enriched from blood (not recorded which). The source of these receptors is a man aged 18 to 30 who had recovered from COVID-19. Both conserved end residues are part of each CDR3. A D gene is named only where the DNA matches it firmly. Clone size appears in some rows only: once, few, many, or a class for an expanded clone.

j_call | d_call | cdr3_length | v_call | clone_size | cdr3_aa | cdr3_nt
TRBJ2-4 | TRBD1 | 17 | TRBV7-8 | . | CASSYDRGFEAKNIQYF | TGTGCCAGCAGCTACGACAGGGGATTCGAGGCCAAAAACATTCAGTACTTC
TRBJ2-1 | TRBD1 | 16 | TRBV4-2 | . | CASSQHAGTGANEQFF | TGTGCCAGCAGCCAACACGCCGGGACAGGGGCCAATGAGCAGTTCTTC
TRBJ2-7 | TRBD1 | 14 | TRBV5-1 | . | CASRTTGASYEQYF | TGCGCCAGCAGAACAACAGGGGCCTCCTACGAGCAGTACTTC
TRBJ2-1 | . | 14 | TRBV5-4 | . | CASSPPRDGNEQFF | TGTGCCAGCAGCCCGCCCAGGGATGGGAATGAGCAGTTCTTC
TRBJ2-2 | . | 15 | TRBV7-9 | . | CASSLRSANTGELFF | TGTGCCAGCAGCTTGCGGAGCGCAAACACCGGGGAGCTGTTTTTT
TRBJ1-1 | . | 13 | TRBV4-1 | . | CASSQDLNRKAFF | TGCGCCAGCAGCCAAGATCTGAACAGAAAAGCTTTCTTT
TRBJ2-1 | TRBD2 | 14 | TRBV10-1 | . | CASSELGGDNEQFF | TGCGCCAGCAGTGAGTTGGGGGGGGACAATGAGCAGTTCTTC
TRBJ1-6 | . | 14 | TRBV3-1/TRBV3-2 | . | CASSQEVRVSPLHF | TGTGCCAGCAGCCAAGAGGTCAGGGTTTCACCCCTCCACTTT
TRBJ1-2 | TRBD1 | 15 | TRBV10-2 | few | CASREDRVSNYGYTF | TGCGCCAGCAGGGAAGACAGGGTGTCTAACTATGGCTACACCTTC
TRBJ1-6 | . | 16 | TRBV7-9 | once | CASSLIGGNENSPLHF | TGTGCCAGCAGCTTAATAGGGGGAAATGAAAATTCACCCCTCCACTTT
TRBJ2-6 | . | 13 | TRBV27 | . | CASSPHGANVLTF | TGTGCCAGCAGTCCCCATGGGGCCAACGTCCTGACTTTC
TRBJ1-2 | . | 15 | TRBV9 | . | CASSQGPGVNYGYTF | TGTGCCAGCAGCCAAGGACCCGGGGTTAACTATGGCTACACCTTC
TRBJ1-2 | TRBD1 | 13 | TRBV5-1 | . | CASSPGQVLGYTF | TGCGCCAGCAGCCCGGGACAGGTTTTGGGCTACACCTTC
TRBJ2-7 | TRBD1 | 14 | TRBV28 | . | CASSSGQGSYEQYF | TGTGCCAGCAGTTCGGGACAGGGGTCCTACGAGCAGTACTTC
TRBJ2-7 | TRBD2 | 13 | TRBV3-1/TRBV3-2 | . | CASSQGLAYEQYF | TGTGCCAGCAGCCAGGGACTAGCCTACGAGCAGTACTTC
TRBJ2-7 | TRBD2 | 21 | TRBV19 | . | CASSITPSPPGLAGVGYEQYF | TGTGCCAGTAGTATAACCCCCTCTCCCCCGGGACTAGCGGGAGTTGGGTACGAGCAGTACTTC
TRBJ2-7 | TRBD1 | 13 | TRBV28 | . | CASSLGPTGTFIF | TGTGCCAGCAGTCTCGGCCCGACAGGGACCTTTATTTTC
TRBJ2-2 | . | 14 | TRBV25-1 | . | CASSGTENTGELFF | TGTGCCAGCAGTGGGACAGAGAACACCGGGGAGCTGTTTTTT
TRBJ1-2 | . | 14 | TRBV4-2 | . | CASSQDGQDYGYTF | TGTGCCAGCAGCCAAGACGGCCAGGACTATGGCTACACCTTC
TRBJ2-7 | TRBD2 | 17 | TRBV6-2/TRBV6-3 | . | CASSAPAGLAGALEQYF | TGTGCCAGCAGTGCCCCCGCCGGACTAGCGGGAGCATTAGAGCAGTACTTC
TRBJ2-1 | TRBD2 | 13 | TRBV4-2 | . | CASSQAAAGGQFF | TGTGCCAGCAGCCAAGCCGCCGCGGGAGGGCAGTTCTTC
TRBJ1-4 | . | 16 | TRBV6-2/TRBV6-3 | . | CASSYGRLATNEKLFF | TGTGCCAGCAGTTACGGGAGACTTGCAACTAATGAAAAACTGTTTTTT
TRBJ2-1 | . | 15 | TRBV7-9 | . | CASSSISGIHNEQFF | TGTGCCAGCAGCTCAATTAGCGGAATCCACAATGAGCAGTTCTTC
TRBJ2-1 | TRBD1 | 14 | TRBV20-1 | . | CSASPPGGYNEQFF | TGCAGTGCTAGTCCTCCAGGGGGATACAATGAGCAGTTCTTC
TRBJ1-2 | TRBD1 | 14 | TRBV28 | . | CASSVPQGVYGYTF | TGTGCCAGCAGTGTCCCCCAGGGGGTCTATGGCTACACCTTC